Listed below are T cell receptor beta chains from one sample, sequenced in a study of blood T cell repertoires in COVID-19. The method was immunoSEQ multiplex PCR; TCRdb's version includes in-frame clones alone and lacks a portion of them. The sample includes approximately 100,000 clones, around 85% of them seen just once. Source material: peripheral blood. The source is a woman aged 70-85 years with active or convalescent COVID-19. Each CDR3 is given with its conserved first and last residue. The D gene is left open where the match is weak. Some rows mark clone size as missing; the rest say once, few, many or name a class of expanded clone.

DNA: TGTGCCTGGAGAGACCCCCGGGACAGGGGTAACACTGAAGCTTTCTTT
CDR3: CAWRDPRDRGNTEAFF
J: TRBJ1-1
size: few
D: TRBD1
V: TRBV30

DNA: TGTGCCAGTAGAGGACAGGGTCTGAGTACTAACTATGGCTACACCTTC
CDR3: CASRGQGLSTNYGYTF
J: TRBJ1-2
size: .
D: TRBD1
V: TRBV19

DNA: TGCGCCAGCAGCGTTGGACAGGGGCAAGAGACCCAGTACTTC
CDR3: CASSVGQGQETQYF
J: TRBJ2-5
size: .
D: TRBD1
V: TRBV5-1

DNA: TGTGCCAGCAGCCCCAGGGTGGCCGGGGAGCTGTTTTTT
CDR3: CASSPRVAGELFF
J: TRBJ2-2
size: .
D: .
V: TRBV14

DNA: TGTGCCAGCAGCCAATCGGTCGGACAGGGGAGGGGAAATGAAAAACTGTTTTTT
CDR3: CASSQSVGQGRGNEKLFF
J: TRBJ1-4
size: .
D: TRBD1
V: TRBV16

DNA: TGTGCCAGCAGCTCGAAGACAGGGGCTAATTCACCCCTCCACTTT
CDR3: CASSSKTGANSPLHF
J: TRBJ1-6
size: .
D: TRBD1
V: TRBV5-4

DNA: TGCGCCAGCAGCCAAGGTCTGAAGCCCCCAGAGACCCAGTACTTC
CDR3: CASSQGLKPPETQYF
J: TRBJ2-5
size: .
D: .
V: TRBV4-1

DNA: TGTGCCAGCTCAAGTAATACTTGGAGGGAGACCCAGTACTTC
CDR3: CASSSNTWRETQYF
J: TRBJ2-5
size: .
D: .
V: TRBV7-2

DNA: TGTGCCAGCAGCCCAAGGGGCGGGAGCTCCTACAATGAGCAGTTCTTC
CDR3: CASSPRGGSSYNEQFF
J: TRBJ2-1
size: .
D: TRBD2
V: TRBV5-4

DNA: TGTGCCAGCAGCTTAGCGGCGGGTAACACCGGGGAGCTGTTTTTT
CDR3: CASSLAAGNTGELFF
J: TRBJ2-2
size: .
D: .
V: TRBV7-2

DNA: TGTGCCAGCAGGGCCCGACAGACCGGGGAGCTGTTTTTT
CDR3: CASRARQTGELFF
J: TRBJ2-2
size: .
D: .
V: TRBV2

DNA: TGTGCCAGCAGCCCAGGACAGGGAGGCTTTCAGCCCCAGCATTTT
CDR3: CASSPGQGGFQPQHF
J: TRBJ1-5
size: .
D: TRBD1
V: TRBV9

DNA: TGTGCCAGCAGCCACGGACAGGGCAGCTCCTACGAGCAGTACTTC
CDR3: CASSHGQGSSYEQYF
J: TRBJ2-7
size: .
D: TRBD1
V: TRBV7-9

DNA: TGTGCCAGCAGCGTTACCGGGACAGGGGCTAACGAGCAGTACTTC
CDR3: CASSVTGTGANEQYF
J: TRBJ2-7
size: .
D: TRBD1
V: TRBV9

DNA: TGTGCCAGCAGTCCCGGGACAGGGGACTTCAATCAGCCCCAGCATTTT
CDR3: CASSPGTGDFNQPQHF
J: TRBJ1-5
size: few
D: TRBD1
V: TRBV7-9

DNA: TGTGCCAGCAGCTTGACCGGTGGCGGGGCTAATGAAAAACTGTTTTTT
CDR3: CASSLTGGGANEKLFF
J: TRBJ1-4
size: .
D: .
V: TRBV5-4

DNA: TGTGCCAGCAGTTCTCCGGGACTAGCAGGTTCGGATACGCAGTATTTT
CDR3: CASSSPGLAGSDTQYF
J: TRBJ2-3
size: .
D: TRBD2
V: TRBV28

DNA: TGTGCTAGCAGCTTGAACAGGGACAATGAGCAGTTCTTC
CDR3: CASSLNRDNEQFF
J: TRBJ2-1
size: .
D: .
V: TRBV7-7

DNA: TGTGCCACCAGCAGAGGGCTAGCGGAGAGCACAGATACGCAGTATTTT
CDR3: CATSRGLAESTDTQYF
J: TRBJ2-3
size: .
D: TRBD2
V: TRBV15

DNA: TGTGCCAGCCACGCGCAGGGTTTTTTCTATGGCTACACCTTC
CDR3: CASHAQGFFYGYTF
J: TRBJ1-2
size: .
D: .
V: TRBV13

DNA: TGTGCCAGCAGCTCAAGACTAGCGCTTTACAATGAGCAGTTCTTC
CDR3: CASSSRLALYNEQFF
J: TRBJ2-1
size: .
D: TRBD2
V: TRBV11-2

DNA: TGCGCCAGCAGCTGGGAGGACACGTACAATGAGCAGTTCTTC
CDR3: CASSWEDTYNEQFF
J: TRBJ2-1
size: .
D: .
V: TRBV5-1

DNA: TGTGCCAGCAGCGTACTAGCGGGGGTTCAAGAGACCCAGTACTTC
CDR3: CASSVLAGVQETQYF
J: TRBJ2-5
size: .
D: TRBD2
V: TRBV9

DNA: TGTGCCATCAGTGCGGGGGCAGGGGGCAACTATGGCTACACCTTC
CDR3: CAISAGAGGNYGYTF
J: TRBJ1-2
size: .
D: TRBD1
V: TRBV10-3

DNA: TGTGCCAGCAGACCGGGTCGGAGCTCTGGAAACACCATATATTTT
CDR3: CASRPGRSSGNTIYF
J: TRBJ1-3
size: .
D: .
V: TRBV7-9

DNA: TGTGCCAGTAGCATGATCGGGAATCTGAACACTGAAGCTTTCTTT
CDR3: CASSMIGNLNTEAFF
J: TRBJ1-1
size: few
D: .
V: TRBV19

DNA: TGTGCCACCGGACAGGGCACAGATACGCAGTATTTT
CDR3: CATGQGTDTQYF
J: TRBJ2-3
size: .
D: TRBD1
V: TRBV24-1

DNA: TGTGCCAGCAGCTCAACTAGCGGGCGCTACAATGAGCAGTTCTTC
CDR3: CASSSTSGRYNEQFF
J: TRBJ2-1
size: .
D: TRBD2
V: TRBV6-2/TRBV6-3

DNA: TGTGCCAGTAGTCGTCAGGGGGAAGGCTACACCTTC
CDR3: CASSRQGEGYTF
J: TRBJ1-2
size: .
D: TRBD1
V: TRBV19

DNA: TGTGCCAGCAGCCCCGACAGGGTTCTAAACTATGGCTACACCTTC
CDR3: CASSPDRVLNYGYTF
J: TRBJ1-2
size: .
D: TRBD1
V: TRBV28

DNA: TGTGCCAGCAGCCTCGCGGCCAACTCTGGAAACACCATATATTTT
CDR3: CASSLAANSGNTIYF
J: TRBJ1-3
size: few
D: .
V: TRBV3-1/TRBV3-2

DNA: TGTGCCAGCAGGGGACAGGGGATTAGCACAGATACGCAGTATTTT
CDR3: CASRGQGISTDTQYF
J: TRBJ2-3
size: few
D: TRBD1
V: TRBV28

DNA: TGTGCCAGCAGCACGGGACTAGCGGGAAACTACGAGCAGTACTTC
CDR3: CASSTGLAGNYEQYF
J: TRBJ2-7
size: .
D: TRBD2
V: TRBV7-2

DNA: TGTGCCATCAGTGACCAGACAGGGGGTAACACTGAAGCTTTCTTT
CDR3: CAISDQTGGNTEAFF
J: TRBJ1-1
size: .
D: TRBD1
V: TRBV10-3

DNA: TGTGCCAGTAGTATTCGCCCAGGGAGGGGGGACCAGCCCCAGCATTTT
CDR3: CASSIRPGRGDQPQHF
J: TRBJ1-5
size: .
D: .
V: TRBV19

DNA: TGTGCCAGCAGCCCGGGCGTACGGACAGGGCTGAAAGAGACCCAGTACTTC
CDR3: CASSPGVRTGLKETQYF
J: TRBJ2-5
size: .
D: TRBD1
V: TRBV5-5

DNA: TGTGCCAGCAGACACGACAGTTACAATGAGCAGTTCTTC
CDR3: CASRHDSYNEQFF
J: TRBJ2-1
size: .
D: .
V: TRBV6-5

DNA: TGTGCCTGGAGTGTACAAAACGACGGGGAGCTGTTTTTT
CDR3: CAWSVQNDGELFF
J: TRBJ2-2
size: .
D: .
V: TRBV30

DNA: TGTGCCAGTTCTAGTCCCCGGGGGGCGCCTAGCGGGAGGGCCTCGAGCACAGATACGCAGTATTTT
CDR3: CASSSPRGAPSGRASSTDTQYF
J: TRBJ2-3
size: .
D: TRBD2
V: TRBV19

DNA: TGCGCCAGCAGGAGCGGGGTGAACACTGAAGCTTTCTTT
CDR3: CASRSGVNTEAFF
J: TRBJ1-1
size: .
D: .
V: TRBV5-1

DNA: TGTGCCAGCAGTCGGGCAGGGGCCAACTATGGCTACACCTTC
CDR3: CASSRAGANYGYTF
J: TRBJ1-2
size: .
D: .
V: TRBV28

DNA: TGTGCCAGCAGCTTAGGCCAGGGTAAGGGGAACACTGAAGCTTTCTTT
CDR3: CASSLGQGKGNTEAFF
J: TRBJ1-1
size: .
D: .
V: TRBV13

DNA: TGTGCCACCAGTGACTCGGGACAGGGGGGCACCGGGGAGCTGTTTTTT
CDR3: CATSDSGQGGTGELFF
J: TRBJ2-2
size: .
D: TRBD1
V: TRBV24-1

DNA: TGTGCCAGCAGCAATCGACAGTTCCCCGGGGAGCTGTTTTTT
CDR3: CASSNRQFPGELFF
J: TRBJ2-2
size: .
D: .
V: TRBV6-5

DNA: TGTGCCAGCAGTTTAGGGGCAGGGGCTGGAAACACCATATATTTT
CDR3: CASSLGAGAGNTIYF
J: TRBJ1-3
size: few
D: .
V: TRBV27

DNA: TGCAGCGTTTCTCTTGGACAGGGGTGGAATCAGCCCCAGCATTTT
CDR3: CSVSLGQGWNQPQHF
J: TRBJ1-5
size: .
D: TRBD1
V: TRBV29-1

DNA: TGTGCCAGTAGTATGGACACTCGTCGGAACACTGAAGCTTTCTTT
CDR3: CASSMDTRRNTEAFF
J: TRBJ1-1
size: .
D: .
V: TRBV19

DNA: TGTGCCAGCAGCTTCTTCGCGGAAGAGACCCAGTACTTC
CDR3: CASSFFAEETQYF
J: TRBJ2-5
size: .
D: .
V: TRBV7-8

DNA: TGTGCCAGCAGCCTCGGGGCGGGGAATTACGAGCAGTACTTC
CDR3: CASSLGAGNYEQYF
J: TRBJ2-7
size: .
D: .
V: TRBV11-2

DNA: TGTGCCAGCAACAGCCTCTCGAACACTGAAGCTTTCTTT
CDR3: CASNSLSNTEAFF
J: TRBJ1-1
size: .
D: .
V: TRBV6-4

DNA: TGTGCCAGCAGTTTAAGGACAGCTTTCAATCAGCCCCAGCATTTT
CDR3: CASSLRTAFNQPQHF
J: TRBJ1-5
size: .
D: .
V: TRBV6-2/TRBV6-3

DNA: TGTGCCACCAGTGATTCGCTAACCAAAAAGAACAATGAGCAGTTCTTC
CDR3: CATSDSLTKKNNEQFF
J: TRBJ2-1
size: .
D: .
V: TRBV24-1

DNA: TGTGCCAGTCACGGGGGTGGCAATCAGCCCCAGCATTTT
CDR3: CASHGGGNQPQHF
J: TRBJ1-5
size: once
D: .
V: TRBV12-3/TRBV12-4

DNA: TGCGCCAGCAGCCTCAGGACAGACTTTAATCAGCCCCAGCATTTT
CDR3: CASSLRTDFNQPQHF
J: TRBJ1-5
size: .
D: .
V: TRBV4-1

DNA: TGTGCCAGCACCCCGGGACTAGCGGGAGCTGATACGCAGTATTTT
CDR3: CASTPGLAGADTQYF
J: TRBJ2-3
size: .
D: TRBD2
V: TRBV4-2

DNA: TGTGCACAAAGACCCCCCGATAGACTCTCTAACTATGGCTACACCTTC
CDR3: CAQRPPDRLSNYGYTF
J: TRBJ1-2
size: .
D: .
V: TRBV18

DNA: TGCAGTGCTAGTACGGGACAGGCGATTTTCTACGAGCAGTACTTC
CDR3: CSASTGQAIFYEQYF
J: TRBJ2-7
size: .
D: TRBD1
V: TRBV20-1